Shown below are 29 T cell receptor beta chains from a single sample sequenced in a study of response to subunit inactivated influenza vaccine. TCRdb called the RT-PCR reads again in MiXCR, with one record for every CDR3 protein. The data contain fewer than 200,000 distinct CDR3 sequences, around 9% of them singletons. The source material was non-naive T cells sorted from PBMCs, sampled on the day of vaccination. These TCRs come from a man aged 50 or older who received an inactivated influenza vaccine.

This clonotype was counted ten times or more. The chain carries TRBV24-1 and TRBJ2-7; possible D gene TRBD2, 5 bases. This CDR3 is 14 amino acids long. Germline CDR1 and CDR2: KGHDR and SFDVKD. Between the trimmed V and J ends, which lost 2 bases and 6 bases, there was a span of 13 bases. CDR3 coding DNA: TGTGCCACCAGTGATTCACAGAATCTAGCCGAGCAGTACTTC. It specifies CATSDSQNLAEQYF.

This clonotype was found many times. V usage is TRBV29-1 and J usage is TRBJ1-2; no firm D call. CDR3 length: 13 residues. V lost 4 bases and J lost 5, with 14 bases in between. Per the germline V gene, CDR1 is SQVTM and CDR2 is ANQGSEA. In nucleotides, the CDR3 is TGCAGCGTTGTCTGGCGTCGAGGGTATGGCTACACCTTC. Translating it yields CSVVWRRGYGYTF.

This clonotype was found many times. The CDR3 spells CASSGDLREQFF. CDR3 DNA sequence: TGTGCCAGCAGTGGGGACCTCCGTGAGCAGTTCTTC. The rearrangement uses TRBV6-2 or TRBV6-3 and TRBJ2-1; D tentatively fits TRBD1 or TRBD2 (5 bases each). The CDR3 length is 12 residues. The germline CDR1 and CDR2 sequences are MNHEY and SVGEGT. Trimming cost V 5 bases and J 9 bases, with 11 bases left between them.

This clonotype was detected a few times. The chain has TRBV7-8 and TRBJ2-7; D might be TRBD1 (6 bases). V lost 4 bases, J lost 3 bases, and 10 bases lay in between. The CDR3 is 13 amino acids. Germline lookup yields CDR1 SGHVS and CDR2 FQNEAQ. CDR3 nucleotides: TGTGCCAGCAGCTACAGGGTATTCTACGAGCAGTACTTC. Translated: CASSYRVFYEQYF.

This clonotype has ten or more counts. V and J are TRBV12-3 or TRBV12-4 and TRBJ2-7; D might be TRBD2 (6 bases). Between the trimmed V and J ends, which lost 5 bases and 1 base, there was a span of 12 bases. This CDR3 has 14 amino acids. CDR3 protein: CASSPRGKSYEQYF. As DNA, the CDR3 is TGTGCCAGCAGTCCCCGGGGGAAATCCTACGAGCAGTACTTC.

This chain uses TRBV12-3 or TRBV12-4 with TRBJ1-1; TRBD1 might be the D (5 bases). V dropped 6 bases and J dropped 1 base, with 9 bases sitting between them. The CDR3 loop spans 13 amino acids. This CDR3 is CASRRDWNTEAFF. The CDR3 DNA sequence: TGTGCCAGCAGAAGGGACTGGAACACTGAAGCTTTCTTT.

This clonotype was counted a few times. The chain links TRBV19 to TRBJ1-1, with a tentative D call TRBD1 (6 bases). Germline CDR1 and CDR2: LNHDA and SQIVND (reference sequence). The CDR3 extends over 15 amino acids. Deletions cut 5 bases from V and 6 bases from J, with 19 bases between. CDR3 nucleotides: TGTGCCAGTAGTCCCCCCGGGGGGGCAGGCGCTGAAGCTTTCTTT. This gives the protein CASSPPGGAGAEAFF.

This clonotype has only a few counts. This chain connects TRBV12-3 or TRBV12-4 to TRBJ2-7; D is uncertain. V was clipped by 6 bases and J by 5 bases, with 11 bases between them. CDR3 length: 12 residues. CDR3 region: CASSPWRNEQYF. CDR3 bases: TGTGCCAGCAGCCCCTGGAGAAACGAGCAGTACTTC.

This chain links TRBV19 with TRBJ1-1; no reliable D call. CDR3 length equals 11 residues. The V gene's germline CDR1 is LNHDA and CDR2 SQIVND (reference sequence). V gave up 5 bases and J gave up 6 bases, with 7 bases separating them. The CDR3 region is CASSYSSEAFF. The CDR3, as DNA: TGTGCCAGTAGTTACAGCTCTGAAGCTTTCTTT.

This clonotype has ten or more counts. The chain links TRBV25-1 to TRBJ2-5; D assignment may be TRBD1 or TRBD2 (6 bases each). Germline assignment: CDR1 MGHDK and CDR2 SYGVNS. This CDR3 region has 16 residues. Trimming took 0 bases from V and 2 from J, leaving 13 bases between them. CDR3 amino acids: CASSEYKGGSQETQYF. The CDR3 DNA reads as TGTGCCAGCAGTGAATACAAGGGGGGCTCTCAAGAGACCCAGTACTTC.

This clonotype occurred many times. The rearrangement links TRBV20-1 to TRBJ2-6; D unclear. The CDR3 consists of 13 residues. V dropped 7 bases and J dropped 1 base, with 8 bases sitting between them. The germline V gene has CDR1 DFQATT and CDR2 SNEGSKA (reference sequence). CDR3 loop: CSVPVSGANVLTF. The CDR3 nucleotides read TGCAGTGTCCCAGTATCTGGGGCCAACGTCCTGACTTTC.

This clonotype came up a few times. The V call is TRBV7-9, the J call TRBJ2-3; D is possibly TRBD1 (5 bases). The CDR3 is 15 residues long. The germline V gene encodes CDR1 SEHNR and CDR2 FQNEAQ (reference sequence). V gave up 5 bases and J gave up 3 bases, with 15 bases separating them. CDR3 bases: TGTGCCAGCAGCGTTCAGGGTAGGGCAACAGATACGCAGTATTTT. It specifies CASSVQGRATDTQYF.

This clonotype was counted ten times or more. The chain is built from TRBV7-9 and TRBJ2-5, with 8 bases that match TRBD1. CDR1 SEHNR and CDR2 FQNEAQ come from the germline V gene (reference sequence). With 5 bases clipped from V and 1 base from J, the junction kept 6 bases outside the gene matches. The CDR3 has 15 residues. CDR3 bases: TGTGCCAGCAGCGCCGATACAGGGGGCCAAGAGACCCAGTACTTC. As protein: CASSADTGGQETQYF.

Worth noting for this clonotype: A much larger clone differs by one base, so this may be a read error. The DNA of the CDR3 is TGTGCCAGCAGCTTAGGGTCTTCAGGGGCAGATACCCAGTACTTC. The encoded protein is CASSLGSSGADTQYF. This chain joins TRBV7-2 and TRBJ2-5; D may be TRBD1 (6 bases). Per the germline V gene, CDR1 is SGHTA and CDR2 is FQGNSA. This CDR3 has 15 amino acids. The germline V and J ends were trimmed by 1 base and 8 bases, with 17 bases remaining between them.

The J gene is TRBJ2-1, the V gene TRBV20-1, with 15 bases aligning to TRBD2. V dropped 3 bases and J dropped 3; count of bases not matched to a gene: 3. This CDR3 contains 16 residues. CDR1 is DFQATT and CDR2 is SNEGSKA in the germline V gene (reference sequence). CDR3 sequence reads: CSARGGLAGGYNEQFF. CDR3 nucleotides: TGCAGTGCTAGGGGGGGACTAGCGGGAGGCTACAATGAGCAGTTCTTC.

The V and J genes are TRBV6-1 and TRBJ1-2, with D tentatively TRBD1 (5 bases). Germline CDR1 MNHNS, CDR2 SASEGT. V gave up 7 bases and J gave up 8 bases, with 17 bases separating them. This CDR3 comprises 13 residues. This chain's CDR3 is CASKAGTTQGYTF. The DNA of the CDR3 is TGTGCCAGCAAGGCCGGGACGACACAGGGCTACACCTTC.

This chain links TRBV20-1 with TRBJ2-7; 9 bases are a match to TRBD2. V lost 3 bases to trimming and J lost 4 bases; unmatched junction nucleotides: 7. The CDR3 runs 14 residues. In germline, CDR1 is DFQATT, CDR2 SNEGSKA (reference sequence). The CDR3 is CSASPAGGLYEQYF. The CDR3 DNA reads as TGCAGTGCTAGTCCGGCGGGAGGGCTTTACGAGCAGTACTTC.

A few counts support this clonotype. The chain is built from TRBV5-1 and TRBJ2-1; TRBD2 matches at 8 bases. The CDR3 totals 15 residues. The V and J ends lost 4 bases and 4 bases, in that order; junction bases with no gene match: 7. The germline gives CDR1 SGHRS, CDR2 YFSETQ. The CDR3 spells CASSTAGGNYNEQFF. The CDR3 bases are TGCGCCAGCAGCACCGCGGGAGGCAATTACAATGAGCAGTTCTTC. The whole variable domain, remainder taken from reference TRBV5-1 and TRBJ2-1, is KAGVTQTPRYLIKTRGQQVTLSCSPISGHRSVSWYQQTPGQGLQFLFEYFSETQRNKGNFPGRFSGRQFSNSRSEMNVSTLELGDSALYLCASSTAGGNYNEQFFGPGTRLTVL.

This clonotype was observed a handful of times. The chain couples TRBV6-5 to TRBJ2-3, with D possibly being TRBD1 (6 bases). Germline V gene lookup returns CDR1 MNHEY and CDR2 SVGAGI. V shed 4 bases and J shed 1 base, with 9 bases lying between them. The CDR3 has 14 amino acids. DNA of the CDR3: TGTGCCAGCAGTTCTTCAGGGGGCACAGATACGCAGTATTTT. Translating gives CASSSSGGTDTQYF.

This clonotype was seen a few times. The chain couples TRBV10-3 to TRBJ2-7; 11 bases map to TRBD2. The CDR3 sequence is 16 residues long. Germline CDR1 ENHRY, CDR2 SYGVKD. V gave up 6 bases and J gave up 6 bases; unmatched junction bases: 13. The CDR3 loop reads CAIRQKGLAERGEQYF. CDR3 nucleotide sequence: TGTGCCATCAGGCAAAAGGGACTAGCGGAAAGGGGCGAGCAGTACTTC.

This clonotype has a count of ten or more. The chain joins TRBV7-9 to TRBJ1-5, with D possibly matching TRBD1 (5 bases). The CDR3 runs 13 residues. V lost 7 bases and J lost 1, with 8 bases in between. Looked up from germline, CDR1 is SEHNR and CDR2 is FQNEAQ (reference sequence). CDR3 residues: CASTQGSNQPQHF. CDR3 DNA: TGTGCCAGCACCCAGGGCAGCAATCAGCCCCAGCATTTT.

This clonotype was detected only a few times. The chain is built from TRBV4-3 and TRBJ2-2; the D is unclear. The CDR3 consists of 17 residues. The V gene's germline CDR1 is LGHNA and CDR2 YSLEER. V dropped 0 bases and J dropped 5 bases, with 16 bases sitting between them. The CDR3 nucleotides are TGCGCCAGCAGCCAAGATCCCCTCGGCAGCGTGACCGGGGAGCTGTTTTTT. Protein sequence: CASSQDPLGSVTGELFF.

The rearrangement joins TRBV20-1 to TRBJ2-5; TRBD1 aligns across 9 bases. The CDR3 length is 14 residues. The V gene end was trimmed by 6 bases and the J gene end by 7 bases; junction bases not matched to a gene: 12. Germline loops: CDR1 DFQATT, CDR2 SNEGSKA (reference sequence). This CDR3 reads CSAAGTGSPRTQYF. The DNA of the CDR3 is TGCAGTGCCGCCGGGACAGGGTCGCCCAGGACCCAGTACTTC.

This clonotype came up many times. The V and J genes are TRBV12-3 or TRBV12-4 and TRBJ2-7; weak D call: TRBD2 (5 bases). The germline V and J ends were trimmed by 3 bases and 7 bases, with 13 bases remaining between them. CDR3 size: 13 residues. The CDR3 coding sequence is TGTGCCAGCAGTTTCTGGGAGTCCGAGGAGCAGTACTTC. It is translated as CASSFWESEEQYF.

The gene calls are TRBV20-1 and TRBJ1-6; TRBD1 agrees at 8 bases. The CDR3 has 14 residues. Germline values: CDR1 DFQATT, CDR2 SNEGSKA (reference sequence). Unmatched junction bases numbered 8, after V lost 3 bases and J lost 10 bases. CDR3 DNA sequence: TGCAGTGCTAGGCGCAGGGGGCACGACTCACCCCTCCACTTT. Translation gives CSARRRGHDSPLHF.

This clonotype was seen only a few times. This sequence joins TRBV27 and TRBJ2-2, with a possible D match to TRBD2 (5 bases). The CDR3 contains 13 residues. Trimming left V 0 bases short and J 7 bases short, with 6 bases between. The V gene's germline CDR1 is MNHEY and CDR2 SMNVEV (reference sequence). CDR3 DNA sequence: TGTGCCAGCAGTTTATCGAGGGTCGGGGAGCTGTTTTTT. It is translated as CASSLSRVGELFF.

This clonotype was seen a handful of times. CDR3 protein: CASRGGQGQGNTIYF. The DNA for the CDR3 is TGTGCCAGCAGGGGCGGACAGGGGCAAGGAAACACCATATATTTT. The rearrangement links TRBV27 to TRBJ1-3, with 9 bases that match TRBD1. The CDR3 has 15 residues. J was trimmed by 4 bases and V by 6 bases; bases with no gene match: 7. CDR1 MNHEY and CDR2 SMNVEV come from the germline V gene (reference sequence).

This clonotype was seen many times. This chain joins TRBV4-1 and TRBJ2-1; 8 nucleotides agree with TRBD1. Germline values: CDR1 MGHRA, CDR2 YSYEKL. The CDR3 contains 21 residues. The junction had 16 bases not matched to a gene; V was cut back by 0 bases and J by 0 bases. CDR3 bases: TGCGCCAGCAGCCAAGAGCTACGGACAGGGCTAATTGGAAGCTCCTACAATGAGCAGTTCTTC. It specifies CASSQELRTGLIGSSYNEQFF.

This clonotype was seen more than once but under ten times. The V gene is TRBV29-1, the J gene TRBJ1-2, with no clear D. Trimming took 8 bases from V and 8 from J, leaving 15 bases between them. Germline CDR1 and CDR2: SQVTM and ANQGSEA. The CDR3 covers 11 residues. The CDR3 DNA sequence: TGCAGCATTCCGGACGGCGCGGGCTACACCTTC. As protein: CSIPDGAGYTF.